This TCR beta chain was sequenced in a study of monozygotic twins with inflammatory bowel disease. Regarding the study as a whole: A distinction between different T cell subtypes was not possible.

Around 3,600 ng of total RNA went into each TCR library. UMIs containing a 6-nucleotide sample barcode were added via template switching. From its re-call of the 5' RACE reads, TCRdb lists each CDR3 protein once, without DNA. This listing includes approximately 390,000 distinct CDR3 sequences. Comment on this clonotype: Its antigen is unknown.

This CDR3 is 15 amino acids long. Specimen: blood. V is TRBV12-3 or TRBV12-4 and J is TRBJ2-2. The receptor was derived from a human donor with ulcerative colitis or Crohn's disease, or a healthy co-twin of an affected twin (not recorded which). The CDR3 protein is CASTLVMPNTGELFF.